This entry lists 23 T cell receptor beta chains sequenced from one sample in a study of cytomegalovirus exposure and HLA in healthy donors. 60 Vbeta and 13 Jbeta primers were used in PCR. Libraries were prepared by immunoSEQ multiplex PCR; TCRdb keeps only in-frame clonotypes and omits some of them. The profile shows fewer than 100,000 clones, around 80% of them singletons. Input material: PBMCs. The origin of the receptors is a woman aged 55-69 years in good health and CMV-seronegative.

This CDR3 reads CASSYGALGPQHF. The DNA of the CDR3 is TGTGCCAGCAGTTACGGGGCGCTGGGGCCCCAGCATTTT. The chain uses TRBV6-5 and TRBJ1-5; possibly TRBD1 for D (5 bases). From germline, CDR1 is MNHEY and CDR2 SVGAGI. This CDR3 contains 13 residues. Trimming cost V 2 bases and J 9 bases, with 11 bases left between them.

A single count supports this clone. This chain joins TRBV5-1 and TRBJ2-5; 11 bases agree with TRBD2. This CDR3 is built from 16 residues. Germline trimming cut 0 bases from V and 1 base from J; bases unmatched to any gene: 2. Germline V gives CDR1 SGHRS, CDR2 YFSETQ. The CDR3 DNA reads TGCGCCAGCAGCTTGGCTCTAGCGGGGGGCCAAGAGACCCAGTACTTC. Amino acids: CASSLALAGGQETQYF. The variable domain in full, completed from reference TRBV5-1 and TRBJ2-5, reads KAGVTQTPRYLIKTRGQQVTLSCSPISGHRSVSWYQQTPGQGLQFLFEYFSETQRNKGNFPGRFSGRQFSNSRSEMNVSTLELGDSALYLCASSLALAGGQETQYFGPGTRLLVL.

The J gene is TRBJ2-2, the V gene TRBV28; possibly TRBD1 for D (5 bases). The V gene's germline CDR1 is MDHEN and CDR2 SYDVKM. Trimming stripped 5 bases from V and 3 bases from J, with 10 bases between. This CDR3 has 14 amino acids. CDR3 bases: TGTGCCAGCAGTCCCGGACAACACACCGGGGAGCTGTTTTTT. Protein product: CASSPGQHTGELFF.

The chain employs TRBV27 and TRBJ2-2, with TRBD2 identical over 12 bases. Germline-derived CDR1 and CDR2 are MNHEY and SMNVEV (reference sequence). The CDR3 runs to 19 residues. Trimming removed 7 bases from V and 1 base from J; junction bases left unmatched: 13. CDR3 protein: CASTKASGGAKENTGELFF. CDR3 in DNA: TGTGCCAGCACCAAGGCTAGCGGGGGGGCCAAAGAGAACACCGGGGAGCTGTTTTTT.

The chain joins TRBV6-5 to TRBJ1-3; weak D call: TRBD1 (6 bases). V was trimmed by 5 bases and J by 0 bases, leaving 11 bases between them. There are 15 residues in the CDR3. Germline V gene data show CDR1 as MNHEY and CDR2 as SVGAGI. Here the CDR3 DNA reads TGTGCCAGCAGTGTTGGACAGCGCTCTGGAAACACCATATATTTT. As protein: CASSVGQRSGNTIYF.

V usage is TRBV9 and J usage is TRBJ2-1; TRBD2 matches 14 bases. V dropped 0 bases and J dropped 10; count of bases not matched to a gene: 3. Per the germline V gene, CDR1 is SGDLS and CDR2 is YYNGEE. CDR3 length: 15 amino acids. The CDR3 loop reads CASSVGGLAGDEQFF. In nucleotides, the CDR3 is TGTGCCAGCAGCGTAGGGGGACTAGCGGGGGACGAGCAGTTCTTC. The whole variable domain, filled in from reference TRBV9 and TRBJ2-1, reads DSGVTQTPKHLITATGQRVTLRCSPRSGDLSVYWYQQSLDQGLQFLIQYYNGEERAKGNILERFSAQQFPDLHSELNLSSLELGDSALYFCASSVGGLAGDEQFFGPGTRLTVL.

CDR3 amino acids: CASSQVPPRTGQNTEAFF. CDR3 sequence (DNA): TGCGCCAGCAGCCAAGTACCCCCCAGGACAGGGCAAAACACTGAAGCTTTCTTT. The chain has TRBV4-3 and TRBJ1-1, with 8 bases that match TRBD1. Looked up from germline, CDR1 is LGHNA and CDR2 is YSLEER. The V gene end was trimmed by 1 base and the J gene end by 2 bases; junction bases not matched to a gene: 12. The CDR3 covers 18 residues.

The chain joins TRBV19 to TRBJ2-7; TRBD2 matches at 9 bases. V shed 3 bases, J shed 2 bases, and the junction held 5 bases outside the gene matches. Germline values: CDR1 LNHDA, CDR2 SQIVND (reference sequence). The CDR3 has 15 residues. The CDR3 loop reads CASSIKAGGTYEQYF. CDR3 coding DNA: TGTGCCAGTAGTATCAAGGCGGGAGGGACCTACGAGCAGTACTTC.

The chain uses TRBV7-9 and TRBJ2-6; a weak D match, TRBD1 (5 bases). Deletions cut 4 bases from V and 4 bases from J, with 11 bases between. The CDR3 spans 15 residues. Germline V gene sequence: CDR1 SEHNR, CDR2 FQNEAQ (reference sequence). The CDR3 reads CASSSGPLGANVLTF. As DNA, the CDR3 is TGTGCCAGCAGCTCAGGGCCCTTGGGGGCCAACGTCCTGACTTTC. The full variable domain, completed using reference TRBV7-9 and TRBJ2-6, is DTGVSQNPRHKITKRGQNVTFRCDPISEHNRLYWYRQTLGQGPEFLTYFQNEAQLEKSRLLSDRFSAERPKGSFSTLEIQRTEQGDSAMYLCASSSGPLGANVLTFGAGSRLTVL.

The table lists this clone with a count of one. The chain couples TRBV4-3 to TRBJ2-3, with D unresolved. V was pared by 0 bases and J by 1 base, with 8 bases between. The CDR3 is 15 residues long. Germline V gene sequence: CDR1 LGHNA, CDR2 YSLEER. Here the CDR3 reads CASSQDVAGTDTQYF. As DNA, the CDR3 is TGCGCCAGCAGCCAAGATGTGGCAGGCACAGATACGCAGTATTTT.

DNA of the CDR3: TGTGCCAGCAGCCAAGTATCCAGCGCTAACACTGAAGCTTTCTTT. Translating it yields CASSQVSSANTEAFF. The V call is TRBV4-2, the J call TRBJ1-1; D remains ambiguous. V was trimmed by 1 base and J by 2 bases, leaving 11 bases between them. This CDR3 is 15 amino acids long. Looked up from germline, CDR1 is LGHNA and CDR2 is YNFKEQ.

The chain uses TRBV6-5 and TRBJ2-7, with 10 bases aligning to TRBD1. With V trimmed by 0 bases and J by 2 bases, 4 bases remained unmatched. CDR1 and CDR2 (germline): MNHEY, SVGAGI. CDR3 length: 16 residues. The CDR3 loop is CASSYSSGQGAYEQYF. In nucleotides, the CDR3 is TGTGCCAGCAGTTACTCATCCGGACAGGGGGCCTACGAGCAGTACTTC.

This rearrangement joins TRBV6-5 to TRBJ1-4; perhaps TRBD1 as D (6 bases). Germline V gene data show CDR1 as MNHEY and CDR2 as SVGAGI. The ends were cut back, 2 bases at V and 12 bases at J, with 19 bases in the middle. CDR3 length: 15 residues. CDR3 DNA sequence: TGTGCCAGCAGTTACCGGACAGACGCGAAAGGGGAACTGTTTTTT. As protein: CASSYRTDAKGELFF.

In this sample, this clone turned up once. The chain employs TRBV29-1 and TRBJ2-7, with TRBD1 identical over 9 bases. CDR3 size: 13 residues. Germline V lookup: CDR1 SQVTM, CDR2 ANQGSEA. J was trimmed by 0 bases and V by 7 bases; bases with no gene match: 4. CDR3 DNA sequence: TGCAGCGCTCGGGGACAGGGCTCCTACGAGCAGTACTTC. Translation gives CSARGQGSYEQYF.

V and J are TRBV5-5 and TRBJ1-5; D is undetermined. Trimming cost V 4 bases and J 0 bases, with 17 bases left between them. The germline CDR1 and CDR2 sequences are SGHKS and YYEKEE (reference sequence). There are 17 residues in the CDR3. CDR3 in DNA: TGTGCCAGCAGCCGTAGGTTGGTACAGATTAGCAATCAGCCCCAGCATTTT. Protein sequence: CASSRRLVQISNQPQHF. The whole variable domain, filled in from reference TRBV5-5 and TRBJ1-5, reads DAGVTQSPTHLIKTRGQQVTLRCSPISGHKSVSWYQQVLGQGPQFIFQYYEKEERGRGNFPDRFSARQFPNYSSELNVNALLLGDSALYLCASSRRLVQISNQPQHFGDGTRLSIL.

The V gene is TRBV7-8, the J gene TRBJ1-6, with TRBD1 matching 7 bases. The trim removed 1 base at V and 6 bases at J, leaving 9 bases unmatched. The CDR3 extends over 17 amino acids. Germline CDR1 SGHVS, CDR2 FQNEAQ. CDR3 sequence reads: CASSLEMLGQPNSPLHF. CDR3 nucleotide sequence: TGTGCCAGCAGCTTAGAAATGTTGGGACAGCCTAATTCACCCCTCCACTTT.

The chain carries TRBV5-1 and TRBJ2-2, with a tentative D call TRBD2 (5 bases). The length of the CDR3 is 14 residues. Germline values: CDR1 SGHRS, CDR2 YFSETQ. V was shortened by 0 bases and J by 5 bases, with 8 bases between the two germline ends. For the CDR3, the DNA is TGCGCCAGCAGCTTGGGTCCGGGGACCGGGGAGCTGTTTTTT. It translates to CASSLGPGTGELFF.

The rearrangement joins TRBV29-1 to TRBJ2-1; 9 bases agree with TRBD2. After removal of 2 bases from V and 4 bases from J, the junction contained 9 bases not matched to a gene. The germline gives CDR1 SQVTM, CDR2 ANQGSEA. The CDR3 runs to 16 residues. In DNA, the CDR3 is TGCAGCGTTGAACCGAGGGAGCGGGGGGCGTACAATGAGCAGTTCTTC. Its translation: CSVEPRERGAYNEQFF.

The chain combines TRBV9 with TRBJ1-1; D unclear. Trimming took 0 bases from V and 5 from J, leaving 17 bases between them. Germline V gene sequence: CDR1 SGDLS, CDR2 YYNGEE. The CDR3 contains 16 residues. CDR3: CASSVGGSGGRTEAFF. In DNA form, the CDR3 reads TGTGCCAGCAGCGTAGGAGGGTCAGGAGGTAGGACTGAAGCTTTCTTT. The variable domain in full, with the rest retrieved from reference TRBV9 and TRBJ1-1, is DSGVTQTPKHLITATGQRVTLRCSPRSGDLSVYWYQQSLDQGLQFLIQYYNGEERAKGNILERFSAQQFPDLHSELNLSSLELGDSALYFCASSVGGSGGRTEAFFGQGTRLTVV.

This clone is a singleton in its sample. The V call is TRBV6-1, the J call TRBJ2-3; D is ambiguous. Trimming stripped 4 bases from V and 0 bases from J, with 11 bases between. Per germline, CDR1 MNHNS and CDR2 SASEGT. The CDR3 is 15 residues long. The CDR3 spells CASSGRKSSTDTQYF. CDR3 bases: TGTGCCAGCAGTGGGCGGAAATCTAGCACAGATACGCAGTATTTT.

The rearrangement uses TRBV9 and TRBJ2-3, with a tentative D call TRBD2 (5 bases). This CDR3 is 13 amino acids long. V lost 5 bases and J 3 bases, leaving 10 bases between the germline ends. Germline V gives CDR1 SGDLS, CDR2 YYNGEE. For the CDR3, the DNA is TGTGCCAGCAGTCAACGGGGTACAGATACGCAGTATTTT. It translates to CASSQRGTDTQYF.

The chain uses TRBV28 and TRBJ1-5; D not certain. This CDR3 has 15 amino acids. Germline V lookup: CDR1 MDHEN, CDR2 SYDVKM. The V end was cut by 6 bases, the J end by 2 bases, with 14 bases between. The DNA of the CDR3 is TGTGCCAGCAGACTCAGAGGGTATGGCAATCAGCCCCAGCATTTT. This translates into CASRLRGYGNQPQHF.

This chain connects TRBV18 to TRBJ2-7; unclear D gene. Looked up from germline, CDR1 is KGHSH and CDR2 is LQKENI. Trimming took 3 bases from V and 4 from J, leaving 10 bases between them. This CDR3 region has 13 residues. The CDR3 DNA is TGTGCCAGCTCACCGACGGGTGTTTACGAGCAGTACTTC. Amino acid sequence: CASSPTGVYEQYF.